The rows below give T cell receptor beta chains drawn from one sample of a study of T cells in Graves' hyperthyroidism and ophthalmopathy. TCRdb passed the multiplex PCR reads through MiXCR, listing each CDR3 protein once. The sample records around 580,000 distinct CDR3 sequences, around 42% being singletons. The sequenced material came from peripheral blood or thyroid tissue (not recorded which). The receptors here all came from a woman aged 18-30 years with Graves' hyperthyroidism. The CDR3 runs from the conserved cysteine through the conserved F or W. The order of the fields is J gene, CDR3 length, clone size, D gene, V gene, CDR3 DNA, CDR3 protein. A D gene is named only where the DNA matches it firmly. Clone size is stated in some rows and not others, as once, few, many or a class when expanded.

TRBJ1-1 14 many - TRBV7-9 TGTGCCAGCAGCTTCTTCGGAGGGGACACTGAAGCTTTCTTT CASSFFGGDTEAFF
TRBJ2-2 14 many - TRBV6-6 TGTGCCAGCAGAAGGGGGGGCGACGCCGGGGAGCTGTTTTTT CASRRGGDAGELFF
TRBJ2-5 16 - TRBD2 TRBV30 TGTGCCTGGAGTGTCACCGGGACTAGCGGGAAAGAGACCCAGTACTTC CAWSVTGTSGKETQYF
TRBJ1-1 15 many - TRBV11-2 TGTGCCAGCAGCCCGGGTGGCCAGTTGAACACTGAAGCTTTCTTT CASSPGGQLNTEAFF
TRBJ1-5 13 - - TRBV12-3/TRBV12-4 TGTGCCAGCACCAGACGGGGGAGTGAGACCCAGCATTTT CASTRRGSETQHF
TRBJ2-7 16 many TRBD1 TRBV12-3/TRBV12-4 TGTGCCAGCAGTTTAGACTGGGGACAGGGCGCCTACGAGCAGTACTTC CASSLDWGQGAYEQYF
TRBJ2-7 17 few - TRBV7-8 TGTGCCAGCAGCTTAATGTCAGGGAAGGCCCAAGGGTACGAGCAGTACTTC CASSLMSGKAQGYEQYF
TRBJ2-6 17 many - TRBV4-1 TGCGCCAGCAGCCAAGAATACCACAGGGCCGGGGCCAACGTCCTGACTTTC CASSQEYHRAGANVLTF
TRBJ2-7 13 - - TRBV13 TGTGCCAGCAGCCGGGCCGCCGGGATCGAGCAGTACTTC CASSRAAGIEQYF
TRBJ2-1 13 many TRBD1 TRBV2 TGTGCCACCAGACAGGGGGTCTACAATGAGCAGTTCTTC CATRQGVYNEQFF
TRBJ1-5 14 - TRBD1 TRBV6-1 TGTGCCAGCAGTGATGGACAGGGCGCCCAGCCCCAGCATTTT CASSDGQGAQPQHF
TRBJ1-1 14 many - TRBV5-1 TGCGCCAGCAGCTTGGTAGTGGGGGACACTGAAGCTTTCTTT CASSLVVGDTEAFF
TRBJ2-7 20 - - TRBV30 TGTGCCTGGGCATCGACTAGGGGGCTAGCGTTTCCCCACGTGCCCTACGAGCAGTACTTC CAWASTRGLAFPHVPYEQYF
TRBJ1-2 10 - - TRBV7-6 TGTGCTAACACCAACTATGGCTACACCTTC CANTNYGYTF
TRBJ1-5 13 - - TRBV15 TGTGCCACCAGCAGGGATAATGTTCAGCCCCAGCATTTT CATSRDNVQPQHF
TRBJ1-2 15 - - TRBV2 TGTGCCAGCAGAGTTGGGGTGAGCTGGAGCTATGGCTACACCTTC CASRVGVSWSYGYTF
TRBJ2-5 20 few TRBD2 TRBV18 TGTGCCAGCTCACCCCAACTCGGGACTAAGTTGTGGTCAGACGAAGAGACCCAGTACTTC CASSPQLGTKLWSDEETQYF
TRBJ2-7 13 many TRBD1 TRBV12-3/TRBV12-4 TGTGCCAGCAGGTATCGGGACAGCTACGAGCAGTACTTC CASRYRDSYEQYF
TRBJ1-2 14 many - TRBV27 TGTGCCAGCAGTCCCCGGGGGGCTAACTATGGCTACACCTTC CASSPRGANYGYTF
TRBJ1-6 13 many - TRBV7-9 TGTGCCAGCAGCTTTCCGGGACAAGGACCCCTCCACTTT CASSFPGQGPLHF
TRBJ2-5 13 few - TRBV29-1 TGCAGCGTGATTAGTGGTGGGCAAGAGACCCAGTACTTC CSVISGGQETQYF
TRBJ2-7 18 many TRBD2 TRBV6-5 TGTGCCAGCAGTTACCGGCGGACTAGCGGGAGAGGGGCCTACGAGCAGTACTTC CASSYRRTSGRGAYEQYF
TRBJ1-1 13 many - TRBV7-3 TGTGCCAGCAGCCATAATTTGGGGACTGAAGCTTTCTTT CASSHNLGTEAFF
TRBJ2-7 17 few TRBD1 TRBV4-1 TGCGCCAGCAGCCAAGTAGGGACAGGGGGCAACTCCTACGAGCAGTACTTC CASSQVGTGGNSYEQYF
TRBJ2-7 13 many - TRBV28 TGTGCCAGCAGTTTCGGGCAGGGGCACGAGCAGTACTTC CASSFGQGHEQYF
TRBJ1-5 13 many TRBD1 TRBV7-2 TGTGCCAGCAGCGAAGACAGGGGGGAGCCCCAGCATTTT CASSEDRGEPQHF
TRBJ1-6 15 few TRBD1 TRBV27 TGTGCCAGCAGTCCCCTAGACAGGGGCAATTCACCCCTCCACTTT CASSPLDRGNSPLHF
TRBJ1-4 12 many - TRBV15 TGTGCCACCAGCTTCCTGGGCGGAGAACTGTTTTTT CATSFLGGELFF
TRBJ1-2 14 - TRBD1 TRBV20-1 TGCAGTGCCCCCAGGAGGACAGGGTATCGGGGCTACACCTTC CSAPRRTGYRGYTF
TRBJ1-2 13 many - TRBV4-2 TGTGCCAGCAGCCAGTCGGTGACCTATGGCTACACCTTC CASSQSVTYGYTF
TRBJ1-5 13 few - TRBV30 TGTGCCTGGAGTGCGACCTTTCAAGAGCCCCAGCATTTT CAWSATFQEPQHF
TRBJ2-3 16 many - TRBV10-3 TGTGCCATCAGTGGGGAGGACAGACCAGACACAGATACGCAGTATTTT CAISGEDRPDTDTQYF
TRBJ1-1 13 many - TRBV20-1 TGCAGTGTCCAGGACGGGAGGAGCACTGAAGCTTTCTTT CSVQDGRSTEAFF
TRBJ1-5 14 many - TRBV19 TGTGCCAGTAGTATGGAGTTTAGCAATCAGCCCCAGCATTTT CASSMEFSNQPQHF
TRBJ2-7 15 - TRBD2 TRBV5-1 TGCGCCAGCAGCCTAGGGACTAGCGGGAGGTTCGAGCAGTACTTC CASSLGTSGRFEQYF
TRBJ2-5 14 many - TRBV12-3/TRBV12-4 TGTGCCAGCAGTTTAACTGCGTTACAAGAGACCCAGTACTTC CASSLTALQETQYF
TRBJ1-2 14 many - TRBV25-1 TGTGCCAGCAGTGGAAAGGGACGGCTCTATGGCTACACCTTC CASSGKGRLYGYTF
TRBJ2-7 14 many - TRBV7-3 TGTGCCAGCAGCTTAGGGGCGGCTGGGGACGAGCAGTACTTC CASSLGAAGDEQYF
TRBJ1-1 12 many TRBD1 TRBV24-1 TGTGCCACCAGTGAGGGGGACAGGGACGCTTTCTTT CATSEGDRDAFF
TRBJ1-5 14 few - TRBV10-3 TGTGCCTCAAAGGGCAGGGAAGAGGATCAGCCCCAGCATTTT CASKGREEDQPQHF
TRBJ2-1 14 - TRBD2 TRBV2 TGTGCCACCGCCCTAGCGGGAGGCTACAATGAGCAGTTCTTC CATALAGGYNEQFF
TRBJ1-5 14 - - TRBV29-1 TGCAGCGTTGAAACAGAGAGTGGGGGGCAGCCCCAGCATTTT CSVETESGGQPQHF
TRBJ2-5 16 many TRBD2 TRBV10-3 TGTGCCATCAGTGAACTAGCGGGAGGATATTTGGAGACCCAGTACTTC CAISELAGGYLETQYF
TRBJ2-7 14 - TRBD2 TRBV27 TGTGCCAGCAGACGACTAGCAAATACCTACGAGCAGTACTTC CASRRLANTYEQYF
TRBJ1-6 13 many TRBD1 TRBV10-3 TGTGCCATCAGCGGGACAGTTGGTTCACCCCTCCACTTT CAISGTVGSPLHF
TRBJ1-5 15 - - TRBV7-9 TGTGCCAGCAGCTTAGCGACCGTGGGGGATCAGCCCCAGCATTTT CASSLATVGDQPQHF
TRBJ1-1 18 - - TRBV6-6 TGTGCCAGCAGTTTCTTAAGGGGCAGGGGCAGGGGTAACACTGAAGCTTTCTTT CASSFLRGRGRGNTEAFF
TRBJ2-2 15 many - TRBV14 TGTGCCAGCAGCCAAGATCTCCAAGCCATCGGGGAGCTGTTTTTT CASSQDLQAIGELFF
TRBJ2-2 11 - TRBD2 TRBV11-3 TGTGCCAGCAGCTTCGCGGGGGAGCTGCTTTTT CASSFAGELLF
TRBJ1-1 15 - - TRBV6-5 TGTGCCAGCAGTTACTCGACTTCGGCAGAGCAGGGAGCTTTCTTT CASSYSTSAEQGAFF
TRBJ2-2 13 many TRBD2 TRBV7-9 TGTGCCAGCGATAGCGGGTTCACCGGGGAGCTGTTTTTT CASDSGFTGELFF
TRBJ2-7 15 - TRBD2 TRBV13 TGTGCCAGCAGCTTAGGAGCGGGAGCTGCCTACGAGCAGTACTTC CASSLGAGAAYEQYF
TRBJ2-2 16 many TRBD2 TRBV11-3 TGTGCCAGCAGCTCCCTAGCGGGGGAGGGTACCGGGGAGCTGTTTTTT CASSSLAGEGTGELFF
TRBJ1-1 14 many - TRBV6-6 TGTGCCAGCAAAACATTGACGTCGAACACTGAAGCTTTCTTT CASKTLTSNTEAFF
TRBJ2-5 15 few - TRBV18 TGTGCCAGCTCTCAGAATCTGAGGTTCGCTGTGACCCAGTACTTC CASSQNLRFAVTQYF
TRBJ1-2 12 - - TRBV6-1 TGTGCCAGCAGTCCGGGCTTACAAGTGGGCACCTTC CASSPGLQVGTF
TRBJ1-6 17 - TRBD1 TRBV15 TGTGCCACCAGCAGAGCCGCCGGGACAGGGGGGCAATCACCCCTCCACTTT CATSRAAGTGGQSPLHF